This TCR beta chain was identified during a study of blood T cell repertoires in COVID-19. Trimming took off 5 bases at V and 6 bases at J, with 14 bases between the two ends. The CDR3 loop spans 14 amino acids. Germline-derived CDR1 and CDR2 are LNHDA and SQIVND (reference sequence). Profiling relied on immunoSEQ multiplex PCR, and the TCRdb table lists in-frame clones only, not all of them. The sample includes tens of thousands of clones, about 94% of them seen just once. Source material: peripheral blood. The V call is TRBV19, the J call TRBJ2-1; maybe TRBD1 (6 bases). The receptor was derived from a human donor with active COVID-19. The donor label of this sample is uncertain. CDR3 in DNA: TGTGCCAGTAGTTTGGGGCAGGGGAGCAATGAGCAGTTCTTC. Residues: CASSLGQGSNEQFF.